One sample yielded the 23 T cell receptor beta chains listed below, sequenced in a study of yellow fever vaccine responses in identical twins. TCRdb redid the calling of the RT-PCR reads with MiXCR, one entry per CDR3 protein. The sample consists of under 20,000 distinct CDR3 sequences, approximately 70% of them appearing once. The sequenced sample was T cells from blood (PBMCs), unsorted or a sorted subset (not recorded which), obtained before or after yellow fever vaccination (not recorded which). The source is a woman between 18 and 30 years old who received the yellow fever vaccine.

V usage is TRBV28 and J usage is TRBJ1-5; no clear D. The germline CDR1 and CDR2 sequences are MDHEN and SYDVKM. The CDR3 totals 15 residues. The V gene lost 4 bases and the J gene lost 4 bases, with 14 bases spanning the gap. CDR3 DNA: TGTGCCAGCAGTTGGGCAGCTATCGAGAATCAGCCCCAGCATTTT. This encodes CASSWAAIENQPQHF.

The genes are TRBV23-1 and TRBJ2-5; weak D call: TRBD1 (6 bases). TRBV23-1 is recorded as an ORF, its role being uncertain. The germline V and J ends were trimmed by 4 bases and 4 bases, with 16 bases remaining between them. This CDR3 is built from 15 residues. In DNA, the CDR3 is TGCGCCAGCAGTCTAAAGACAGGATCTGGAGAGACCCAGTACTTC. It codes for CASSLKTGSGETQYF.

This chain joins TRBV7-9 and TRBJ2-1, with unresolved D. Germline assignment: CDR1 SEHNR and CDR2 FQNEAQ (reference sequence). This CDR3 region has 12 residues. Trimming stripped 4 bases from V and 10 bases from J, with 11 bases between. The CDR3 sequence is CASSSLYGEQFF. The CDR3 bases are TGTGCCAGCAGCTCCCTCTATGGGGAGCAGTTCTTC.

This clonotype was detected once. The chain couples TRBV12-3 or TRBV12-4 to TRBJ2-4, with D possibly TRBD1 on 5 matching bases. This CDR3 has 11 amino acids. Trimming cost V 6 bases and J 6 bases, with 6 bases left between them. CDR3 DNA: TGTGCCAGCAGCGACAGAAACATTCAGTACTTC. It codes for CASSDRNIQYF.

The chain combines TRBV9 with TRBJ2-7, with TRBD1 matching over 10 bases. CDR1 is SGDLS and CDR2 is YYNGEE in the germline V gene. This CDR3 is 17 amino acids long. Trimming removed 0 bases from V and 3 bases from J; junction bases left unmatched: 9. In DNA form, the CDR3 reads TGTGCCAGCAGCGTAGCTCCGGGACAGGGGAACCACTACGAGCAGTACGTC. Its translation: CASSVAPGQGNHYEQYV.

This clonotype showed up just a few times. J is TRBJ2-5 and V is TRBV19; unclear D gene. The CDR3 loop spans 13 amino acids. Germline CDR1 reads LNHDA; CDR2 reads SQIVND (reference sequence). Between the trimmed V and J ends, which lost 5 bases and 2 bases, there was a span of 9 bases. The CDR3 DNA sequence: TGTGCCAGTAGTGAAATCCTACAAGAGACCCAGTACTTC. It specifies CASSEILQETQYF.

The CDR3 region is CASSPQGDSNQPQHF. CDR3 nucleotide sequence: TGTGCCAGCAGTCCCCAGGGTGATAGCAATCAGCCCCAGCATTTT. The chain links TRBV12-3 or TRBV12-4 to TRBJ1-5; tentatively, D is TRBD1 (5 bases). Trimming pared 5 bases from V and 0 bases from J, leaving 11 bases between. The CDR3 has 15 amino acids.

The genes are TRBV19 and TRBJ2-5, with 13 bases that match TRBD2. This CDR3 has 16 amino acids. The J segment lost 1 base and the V segment lost 6 bases, leaving 5 bases of the junction unmatched. CDR1 and CDR2 (germline): LNHDA, SQIVND (reference sequence). The CDR3 coding sequence is TGTGCCAGTAGCACGACTAGCGGGAGGCTCCAAGAGACCCAGTACTTC. Translated: CASSTTSGRLQETQYF. The entire variable domain, with the rest obtained from reference TRBV19 and TRBJ2-5, is as follows: DGGITQSPKYLFRKEGQNVTLSCEQNLNHDAMYWYRQDPGQGLRLIYYSQIVNDFQKGDIAEGYSVSREKKESFPLTVTSAQKNPTAFYLCASSTTSGRLQETQYFGPGTRLLVL.

The chain employs TRBV12-3 or TRBV12-4 and TRBJ2-7; D is undetermined. V gave up 3 bases and J gave up 4 bases, with 10 bases separating them. The CDR3 spans 13 residues. CDR3 sequence: CASSLSAEYEQYF. CDR3 nucleotide sequence: TGTGCCAGCAGTTTGTCGGCGGAATACGAGCAGTACTTC.

This clonotype was observed a few times. V gene TRBV11-1 combines with J gene TRBJ2-5; D gene ambiguous. The CDR3 spans 13 residues. CDR1 is SGHAT and CDR2 is FQDESV in the germline V gene (reference sequence). V lost 2 bases and J 2 bases, leaving 6 bases between the germline ends. The chain's CDR3 is CASSLYPQETQYF. CDR3 DNA: TGTGCCAGCAGCTTATATCCACAAGAGACCCAGTACTTC.

Only a few counts were recorded for this clonotype. This chain joins TRBV2 and TRBJ2-1, with TRBD2 as a possible D gene (5 bases). Germline loops: CDR1 SNHLY, CDR2 FYNNEI. CDR3 length equals 13 residues. Deletions cut 6 bases from V and 5 bases from J, with 11 bases between. CDR3 loop: CASRATRNNEQFF. The CDR3 DNA follows: TGTGCCAGCAGGGCAACTAGAAACAATGAGCAGTTCTTC. The entire variable domain, with the rest obtained from reference TRBV2 and TRBJ2-1, is as follows: EPEVTQTPSHQVTQMGQEVILRCVPISNHLYFYWYRQILGQKVEFLVSFYNNEISEKSEIFDDQFSVERPDGSNFTLKIRSTKLEDSAMYFCASRATRNNEQFFGPGTRLTVL.

The V and J genes are TRBV9 and TRBJ2-1, with 10 bases matching TRBD2. The germline V gene encodes CDR1 SGDLS and CDR2 YYNGEE. V was clipped by 5 bases and J by 6 bases; unmatched bases: 8. The CDR3 has 15 residues. The CDR3 sequence is CASSGAGGPGNEQFF. The CDR3 bases are TGTGCCAGCAGTGGAGCGGGAGGGCCGGGCAATGAGCAGTTCTTC.

The chain couples TRBV4-1 to TRBJ2-4, with 8 bases matching TRBD1. Germline CDR1 reads MGHRA; CDR2 reads YSYEKL. The CDR3 is 15 amino acids. With 4 bases clipped from V and 5 bases from J, the junction kept 7 bases outside the gene matches. The CDR3 protein is CASSRGWTGQNIQYF. In DNA, the CDR3 is TGCGCCAGCAGCCGGGGGTGGACAGGGCAAAACATTCAGTACTTC.

This chain joins TRBV2 and TRBJ1-6, with 12 bases fitting TRBD1. The trim removed 8 bases at V and 19 bases at J, leaving 15 bases unmatched. The length of the CDR3 is 14 residues. Germline values: CDR1 SNHLY, CDR2 FYNNEI. CDR3 sequence: CASASGQGARRAHF. CDR3 sequence (DNA): TGTGCCAGCGCCTCGGGACAGGGGGCGCGGAGGGCTCACTTT.

This rearrangement joins TRBV29-1 to TRBJ1-4; 7 bases match TRBD1. This CDR3 is 13 amino acids long. The V segment lost 0 bases and the J segment 17 bases; nucleotides outside the gene matches: 12. Germline-derived CDR1 and CDR2 are SQVTM and ANQGSEA. The CDR3 nucleotides read TGCAGCGTTGAAGATAAAGGAGGGGGCCTCTTCTTTTTT. Amino acids: CSVEDKGGGLFFF.

CDR3 coding DNA: TGTGCCAGCCTAGCGGGGGCGGCCGGGGAGCTGTTTTTT. Amino acids: CASLAGAAGELFF. The chain has TRBV2 and TRBJ2-2; 10 nucleotides match TRBD2. This CDR3 contains 13 residues. J gave up 6 bases and V 8 bases, and 3 bases lay outside the gene matches. Germline assignment: CDR1 SNHLY and CDR2 FYNNEI.

This clonotype was counted once. V is TRBV12-3 or TRBV12-4 and J is TRBJ2-7; TRBD2 matches 9 bases. The J segment lost 6 bases and the V segment lost 3 bases, leaving 6 bases of the junction unmatched. CDR3 length: 14 amino acids. CDR3 in DNA: TGTGCCAGCAGTTTCTCGACTAGCGGCACCGAGCAGTACTTC. This translates into CASSFSTSGTEQYF.

The rearrangement joins TRBV20-1 to TRBJ2-6; D is unclear. CDR3 length: 14 residues. The germline V and J ends were trimmed by 5 bases and 1 base, with 9 bases remaining between them. CDR1 is DFQATT, CDR2 SNEGSKA, per germline (reference sequence). The chain's CDR3 is CSAASLSGANVLTF. CDR3 sequence (DNA): TGCAGTGCTGCCTCTTTGTCTGGGGCCAACGTCCTGACTTTC.

The CDR3, as DNA: TGTGCCAGCAGTCCCCAGGGGCCCCTGGGTGTAGATACGCAGTATTTT. It encodes CASSPQGPLGVDTQYF. The chain recombines TRBV12-3 or TRBV12-4 with TRBJ2-3; a weak D match, TRBD1 (6 bases). The CDR3 loop spans 16 amino acids. V was pared by 5 bases and J by 5 bases, with 20 bases between.

This chain uses TRBV11-3 with TRBJ2-5, with 8 bases lining up with TRBD1. Unmatched junction bases numbered 5, after V lost 3 bases and J lost 5 bases. CDR1 is SGHNT and CDR2 is YENEEA in the germline V gene. The CDR3 is made up of 14 amino acids. CDR3 sequence (DNA): TGTGCCAGCAGCTTTACAGGGGGAAAGGAGACCCAGTACTTC. This sequence encodes CASSFTGGKETQYF.

In this sample, this clonotype turned up a few times. The CDR3 is CASGQGSYTGELFF. CDR3 bases: TGTGCCAGCGGGCAGGGGTCCTACACCGGGGAGCTGTTTTTT. V usage is TRBV11-1 and J usage is TRBJ2-2; D perhaps matches TRBD1 (6 bases). The V gene's germline CDR1 is SGHAT and CDR2 FQDESV (reference sequence). This CDR3 has 14 amino acids. V dropped 8 bases and J dropped 3 bases, with 13 bases sitting between them.

V is TRBV5-8 and J is TRBJ2-3; no firm D call. Per the germline V gene, CDR1 is SGHTS and CDR2 is YDEGEE. This CDR3 has 14 residues. V lost 3 bases and J lost 2, with 10 bases in between. CDR3 region: CASSSYMFTDTQYF. The CDR3 bases are TGTGCCAGCAGCTCATATATGTTCACAGATACGCAGTATTTT.

This chain links TRBV2 with TRBJ1-1; possibly TRBD1 for D (5 bases). Germline CDR1 is SNHLY and CDR2 is FYNNEI. With 2 bases removed from V and 2 bases from J, the gap between germline ends came to 12 bases. CDR3 length: 15 residues. CDR3: CASSERRRGNTEAFF. In DNA, the CDR3 is TGTGCCAGCAGTGAAAGAAGAAGGGGAAACACTGAAGCTTTCTTT.